Below are 8 T cell receptor beta chains sequenced from a single sample in a study of blood T cell repertoires in COVID-19. TCRdb's table, derived via immunoSEQ multiplex PCR, lists solely in-frame clones and lacks some. Of 15,000 or so clones in the sample, around 78% are singletons; the top ten hold over 15%. The specimen sequenced was peripheral blood. The receptors derive from a man in his forties or fifties with active or convalescent COVID-19.

The CDR3 bases are TGTGCCAGCAGTTACGGACTAGCATTTGATACGCAGTATTTT. It codes for CASSYGLAFDTQYF. The gene calls are TRBV6-5 and TRBJ2-3, with 8 bases aligning to TRBD2. After removal of 2 bases from V and 6 bases from J, the junction contained 4 bases not matched to a gene. Germline values: CDR1 MNHEY, CDR2 SVGAGI. This CDR3 has 14 residues.

The chain uses TRBV19 and TRBJ1-1, with TRBD1 matching 8 bases. Losses at the gene ends were 7 bases for V and 4 bases for J; bases not matched to a gene: 17. Germline assignment: CDR1 LNHDA and CDR2 SQIVND (reference sequence). The CDR3 has 17 amino acids. CDR3 DNA: TGTGCCAGTAAGCGAGGGGGACAGGCCCAGAAGGGCACTGAAGCTTTCTTT. This sequence encodes CASKRGGQAQKGTEAFF.

This clone is a singleton in its sample. The chain couples TRBV5-1 to TRBJ1-1, with D possibly TRBD1 on 6 matching bases. Per the germline V gene, CDR1 is SGHRS and CDR2 is YFSETQ. Trimming removed 4 bases at V and 3 bases at J, with 13 bases between. The CDR3 contains 14 residues. The CDR3 nucleotides read TGCGCCAGCAGCCCACAGGGAGGGTACACTGAAGCTTTCTTT. This codes for CASSPQGGYTEAFF.

V is TRBV11-2 and J is TRBJ1-4; unclear D gene. Trimming pared 1 base from V and 4 bases from J, leaving 19 bases between. Per the germline V gene, CDR1 is SGHAT and CDR2 is FQNNGV. CDR3 size: 18 residues. CDR3: CASSLVERGLLGNEKLFF. The CDR3 coding sequence is TGTGCCAGCAGCTTAGTTGAGCGAGGCCTACTGGGTAATGAAAAACTGTTTTTT.

This clone was found once. The gene calls are TRBV5-5 and TRBJ2-7, with D perhaps TRBD1 (6 bases). CDR3 length: 15 residues. V lost 4 bases, J lost 3 bases, and 17 bases lay in between. The germline V gene encodes CDR1 SGHKS and CDR2 YYEKEE (reference sequence). The CDR3 here is CASSDAPGDFYEQYF. The CDR3, as DNA: TGTGCCAGCAGCGATGCGCCAGGGGATTTCTACGAGCAGTACTTC.

This clone was counted only a few times. J is TRBJ2-7 and V is TRBV6-4; 9 bases line up with TRBD1. The ends lost 3 bases at V and 0 bases at J; junction bases unmatched: 3. Germline lookup yields CDR1 MRHNA and CDR2 SNTAGT. The CDR3 covers 15 residues. CDR3 protein: CASSEGTGSSYEQYF. The CDR3 bases are TGTGCCAGCAGTGAAGGGACAGGGTCCTCCTACGAGCAGTACTTC.

A few counts support this clone. This rearrangement joins TRBV3-1 (or the pseudogene TRBV3-2) to TRBJ2-5; the match to TRBD2 covers 16 bases. Germline assignment: CDR1 LGHDT and CDR2 YNNKEL (reference sequence). Unmatched junction bases numbered 6, after V lost 4 bases and J lost 4 bases. This CDR3 is 17 amino acids long. CDR3 residues: CASSPGTSGGAGETQYF. CDR3 in DNA: TGTGCCAGCAGCCCGGGGACTAGCGGGGGGGCGGGAGAGACCCAGTACTTC.

In this sample, this clone turned up once. The V and J genes are TRBV19 and TRBJ1-3; no firm D call. The CDR3 sequence is 16 residues long. V lost 2 bases and J lost 0, with 11 bases in between. Germline V gene data show CDR1 as LNHDA and CDR2 as SQIVND (reference sequence). The CDR3 protein is CASSISGGGSGNTIYF. DNA for the CDR3: TGTGCCAGTAGTATAAGTGGAGGCGGCTCTGGAAACACCATATATTTT.